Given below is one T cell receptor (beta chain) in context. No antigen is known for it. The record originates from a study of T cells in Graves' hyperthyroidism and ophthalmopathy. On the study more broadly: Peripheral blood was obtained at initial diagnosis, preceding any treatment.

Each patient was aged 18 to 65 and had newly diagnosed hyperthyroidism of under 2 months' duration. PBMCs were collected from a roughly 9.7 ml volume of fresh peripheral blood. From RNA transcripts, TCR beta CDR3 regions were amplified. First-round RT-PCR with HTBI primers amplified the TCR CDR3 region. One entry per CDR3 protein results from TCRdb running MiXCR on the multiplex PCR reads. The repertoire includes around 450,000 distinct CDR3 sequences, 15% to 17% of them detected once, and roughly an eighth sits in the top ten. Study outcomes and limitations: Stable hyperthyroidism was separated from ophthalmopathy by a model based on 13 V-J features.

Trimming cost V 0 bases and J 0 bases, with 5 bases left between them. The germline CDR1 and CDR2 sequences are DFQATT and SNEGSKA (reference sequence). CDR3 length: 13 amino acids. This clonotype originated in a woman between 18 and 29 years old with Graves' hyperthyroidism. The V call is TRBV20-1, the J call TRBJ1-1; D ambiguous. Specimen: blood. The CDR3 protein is CSARDPMNTEAFF. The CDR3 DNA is TGCAGTGCTAGAGATCCAATGAACACTGAAGCTTTCTTT.